The rows below give T cell receptor beta chains drawn from one sample of a study of shared clonotypes between healthy human individuals. The table came from immunoSEQ multiplex PCR; TCRdb's copy has only in-frame clones and leaves some out. The sample comprises about 2.1 million clones, around 93% of which are singletons, and approximately 1.7% rests with the top ten. Material: naive CD8+ T cells from PBMCs. The receptors come from a man aged 18 to 29 in good health. Some clones in this sample may be carry-over from other donors' samples. The CDR3 runs from the conserved cysteine through the conserved F or W. D genes are given only for firm matches. Part of the rows lack a size; the others show once, few, many or a class for expanded clones.

v_gene	j_gene	d_gene	abundance	CDR3aa	CDR3nt
TRBV13	TRBJ2-3	-	-	CASSPKGGFTDTQYF	TGTGCCAGCAGCCCCAAGGGCGGATTCACAGATACGCAGTATTTT
TRBV29-1	TRBJ1-5	-	-	CSAAAVSSNQPQHF	TGCAGCGCCGCTGCAGTGAGTAGCAATCAGCCCCAGCATTTT
TRBV7-9	TRBJ2-2	-	-	CASSVRQANTGELFF	TGTGCCAGCAGCGTGCGACAGGCGAACACCGGGGAGCTGTTTTTT
TRBV5-4	TRBJ2-1	TRBD2	-	CASSLVAGGPDQQFF	TGTGCCAGCAGCTTGGTAGCGGGAGGGCCAGATCAGCAGTTCTTC
TRBV5-1	TRBJ2-1	TRBD1	-	CASSWTGGPYNEQFF	TGCGCCAGCAGCTGGACAGGGGGCCCCTACAATGAGCAGTTCTTC
TRBV7-6	TRBJ2-1	-	-	CASSYLSGAHEQFF	TGTGCCAGCAGCTACTTGTCGGGAGCCCATGAGCAGTTCTTC
TRBV15	TRBJ2-7	-	-	CATSREGRSYEQYF	TGTGCCACCAGCAGAGAGGGGCGGTCCTACGAGCAGTACTTC
TRBV5-4	TRBJ2-1	-	-	CASSGGWSGYNEQFF	TGTGCCAGCAGTGGGGGGTGGTCAGGATACAATGAGCAGTTCTTC
TRBV11-1	TRBJ2-2	TRBD2	-	CASSLFVREGTGELFF	TGTGCCAGCAGCTTATTCGTGCGGGAGGGCACCGGGGAGCTGTTTTTT
TRBV9	TRBJ2-1	-	-	CASGPRLNSYNEQFF	TGTGCCAGCGGCCCGAGACTCAACTCCTACAATGAGCAGTTCTTC
TRBV27	TRBJ2-4	TRBD2	-	CASSPPSGRSKNIQYF	TGTGCCAGCAGCCCACCTAGCGGGCGGTCCAAAAACATTCAGTACTTC
TRBV4-1	TRBJ1-1	-	once	CASSQDRAGFEPEAFF	TGCGCCAGCAGCCAAGATAGGGCAGGGTTTGAGCCTGAAGCTTTCTTT
TRBV13	TRBJ2-3	TRBD2	-	CASSSLTSGLADTQYF	TGTGCCAGCAGCTCCTTGACTAGCGGACTGGCAGATACGCAGTATTTT
TRBV5-1	TRBJ2-7	-	-	CASSLSGGEAMARQHYEQYF	TGCGCCAGCAGCTTATCCGGCGGGGAGGCGATGGCCCGCCAACACTACGAGCAGTACTTC
TRBV9	TRBJ2-2	-	-	CASSVGSGTGELFF	TGTGCCAGCAGCGTGGGGAGCGGCACCGGGGAGCTGTTTTTT
TRBV5-6	TRBJ2-5	-	-	CASSFGKGETQYF	TGTGCCAGCAGCTTCGGGAAAGGCGAGACCCAGTACTTC
TRBV28	TRBJ1-4	-	-	CASSLTRTDATNEKLFF	TGTGCCAGCAGTTTGACGCGGACAGACGCAACTAATGAAAAACTGTTTTTT
TRBV7-9	TRBJ1-4	-	once	CASSLVGQGATNEKLFF	TGTGCCAGCAGCTTAGTTGGTCAAGGAGCAACTAATGAAAAACTGTTTTTT
TRBV2	TRBJ2-5	-	-	CASSVKDSQETQYF	TGTGCCAGCAGTGTAAAGGACAGCCAAGAGACCCAGTACTTC
TRBV27	TRBJ2-3	TRBD2	-	CASSIWGLGGPDTQYF	TGTGCCAGCAGTATCTGGGGACTAGGAGGTCCAGATACGCAGTATTTT
TRBV19	TRBJ1-1	-	-	CASSPPTGNTEAFF	TGTGCCAGTAGTCCGCCGACAGGGAACACTGAAGCTTTCTTT
TRBV5-1	TRBJ2-2	-	-	CASSLAGQNTGELFF	TGCGCCAGCAGCCTGGCGGGACAGAACACCGGGGAGCTGTTTTTT
TRBV5-1	TRBJ1-1	TRBD1	-	CASSWTGVGTEAFF	TGCGCCAGCAGCTGGACAGGGGTTGGGACTGAAGCTTTCTTT
TRBV28	TRBJ2-7	-	few	CASSMAGSEQYF	TGTGCCAGCAGCATGGCAGGTAGCGAGCAGTACTTC
TRBV27	TRBJ2-3	TRBD2	-	CASTNMGLARQSTDTQYF	TGTGCCAGCACTAACATGGGACTAGCGAGGCAGAGCACAGATACGCAGTATTTT
TRBV4-1	TRBJ2-7	TRBD2	-	CASSQATSGTYEQYF	TGCGCCAGCAGCCAAGCGACTAGCGGGACCTACGAGCAGTACTTC
TRBV5-1	TRBJ1-2	-	-	CASSLGKGVGYTF	TGCGCCAGCAGCTTAGGCAAAGGAGTTGGCTACACCTTC
TRBV5-6	TRBJ2-1	-	-	CASSPKGVYYNEQFF	TGTGCCAGCAGCCCGAAGGGAGTGTACTACAATGAGCAGTTCTTC
TRBV9	TRBJ2-7	TRBD2	-	CASSVAGTSGRRDEQYF	TGTGCCAGCAGCGTAGCGGGGACTAGCGGGCGAAGGGACGAGCAGTACTTC
TRBV7-9	TRBJ1-4	-	-	CASSFELLGEKLFF	TGTGCCAGCAGCTTTGAATTACTAGGAGAAAAACTGTTTTTT
TRBV15	TRBJ2-7	TRBD1	-	CATSSRDSFYEQYF	TGTGCCACCAGCAGCCGGGACAGTTTCTACGAGCAGTACTTC
TRBV18	TRBJ2-7	-	-	CASSPDYEQYF	TGTGCCAGCTCACCGGACTACGAGCAGTACTTC
TRBV29-1	TRBJ2-5	TRBD1	-	CSVAHTGEQETQYF	TGCAGCGTTGCCCACACAGGGGAACAAGAGACCCAGTACTTC
TRBV5-4	TRBJ2-5	TRBD1	-	CASKTTGESKETQYF	TGTGCCAGCAAGACGACAGGGGAATCGAAGGAGACCCAGTACTTC
TRBV5-8	TRBJ1-2	TRBD1	-	CASSLRQDRRSYGYTF	TGTGCCAGCAGCCTTCGCCAGGACAGGCGCTCCTATGGCTACACCTTC
TRBV27	TRBJ2-1	-	once	CASSLTGYNEQFF	TGTGCCAGCAGTTTAACCGGATACAATGAGCAGTTCTTC
TRBV7-2	TRBJ2-3	-	-	CASSLGSTYFDRTQYF	TGTGCCAGCAGCTTAGGCTCGACGTACTTCGACCGGACGCAGTATTTT
TRBV7-9	TRBJ1-2	TRBD1	-	CASSPTGNYGYTF	TGTGCCAGCAGCCCGACAGGGAACTATGGCTACACCTTC
TRBV5-4	TRBJ1-2	TRBD1	-	CASSFPGQGPYGYTF	TGTGCCAGCAGCTTCCCGGGACAGGGGCCATATGGCTACACCTTC
TRBV19	TRBJ2-1	TRBD2	-	CASSELAGALNEQFF	TGTGCCAGTAGTGAGCTAGCGGGAGCCCTCAATGAGCAGTTCTTC
TRBV4-1	TRBJ2-7	TRBD2	once	CASSQLTSGSYEQYF	TGCGCCAGCAGCCAATTGACTAGCGGGAGCTACGAGCAGTACTTC
TRBV7-2	TRBJ1-1	-	once	CASWPGSRTEAFF	TGTGCCAGTTGGCCAGGGTCAAGGACTGAAGCTTTCTTT
TRBV27	TRBJ1-5	-	-	CASSPEGLGPQHF	TGTGCCAGCAGTCCTGAGGGGCTGGGGCCCCAGCATTTT
TRBV28	TRBJ2-1	TRBD2	-	CASSLPSGRSEQFF	TGTGCCAGCAGTTTGCCTAGCGGGAGGAGTGAGCAGTTCTTC
TRBV18	TRBJ1-1	-	-	CASSPARGIGNTEAFF	TGTGCCAGCTCACCAGCCAGGGGAATTGGAAACACTGAAGCTTTCTTT
TRBV7-3	TRBJ2-3	-	-	CASSLFQEPSTDTQYF	TGTGCCAGCAGCTTATTCCAGGAGCCTAGCACAGATACGCAGTATTTT
TRBV7-9	TRBJ2-5	TRBD2	-	CASSLGGRQETQYF	TGTGCCAGCAGCTTAGGCGGGAGACAAGAGACCCAGTACTTC
TRBV4-3	TRBJ2-2	TRBD2	-	CASSQGQGGTGELFF	TGCGCCAGCAGCCAGGGTCAGGGAGGGACCGGGGAGCTGTTTTTT
TRBV27	TRBJ2-3	TRBD2	-	CASSLWSSGGFNTDTQYF	TGTGCCAGCAGTTTATGGAGTAGCGGGGGGTTTAACACAGATACGCAGTATTTT
TRBV11-2	TRBJ2-4	-	-	CASSLDRGLANIQYF	TGTGCCAGCAGCTTAGATCGAGGTCTAGCCAACATTCAGTACTTC
TRBV2	TRBJ2-1	TRBD1	-	CASPRDSYNEQFF	TGTGCCAGCCCCAGGGACAGTTACAATGAGCAGTTCTTC
TRBV7-9	TRBJ2-7	-	-	CASSLGRSGVNSYEQYF	TGTGCCAGCAGCTTGGGTCGTTCAGGGGTAAACTCCTACGAGCAGTACTTC
TRBV7-9	TRBJ1-2	-	-	CASSLVIGHRYGYTF	TGTGCCAGCAGCTTAGTCATAGGACATCGGTATGGCTACACCTTC
TRBV27	TRBJ2-7	-	-	CASSLSPGTGYYEQYF	TGTGCCAGCAGTTTATCGCCGGGGACCGGTTACTACGAGCAGTACTTC
TRBV30	TRBJ2-1	-	-	CAWSPTEYNEQFF	TGTGCCTGGAGCCCGACAGAATACAATGAGCAGTTCTTC